This passage covers 2 T cell receptor beta chains from one sample sequenced in a study of cytomegalovirus exposure and HLA in healthy donors. PCR amplification relied on 60 Vbeta primers (plus 13 Jbeta primers). This table comes from immunoSEQ multiplex PCR, and its TCRdb copy is limited to in-frame clones, with some not included. The sample lists 100,000 to 150,000 clones, roughly 85% occurring once. The specimen was PBMCs. The source of these receptors is a man aged 18-30 years in good health and CMV-seropositive.

The chain employs TRBV13 and TRBJ2-5; 7 bases map to TRBD2. Germline values: CDR1 PRHDT, CDR2 FYEKMQ (reference sequence). The V and J ends lost 3 bases and 2 bases, in that order; junction bases with no gene match: 6. The CDR3 extends over 15 amino acids. CDR3 loop: CASSFLAARQETQYF. As DNA, the CDR3 is TGTGCCAGCAGCTTCCTAGCGGCCCGACAAGAGACCCAGTACTTC.

The rearrangement joins TRBV7-9 to TRBJ2-1; 12 bases are shared with TRBD2. V lost 3 bases, J lost 7 bases, and 4 bases stayed unmatched. Germline CDR1 is SEHNR and CDR2 is FQNEAQ (reference sequence). CDR3 length: 15 amino acids. Written as DNA, the CDR3 is TGTGCCAGCAGCTTGACTAGCGGGGGACAGAATGAGCAGTTCTTC. It is translated as CASSLTSGGQNEQFF.